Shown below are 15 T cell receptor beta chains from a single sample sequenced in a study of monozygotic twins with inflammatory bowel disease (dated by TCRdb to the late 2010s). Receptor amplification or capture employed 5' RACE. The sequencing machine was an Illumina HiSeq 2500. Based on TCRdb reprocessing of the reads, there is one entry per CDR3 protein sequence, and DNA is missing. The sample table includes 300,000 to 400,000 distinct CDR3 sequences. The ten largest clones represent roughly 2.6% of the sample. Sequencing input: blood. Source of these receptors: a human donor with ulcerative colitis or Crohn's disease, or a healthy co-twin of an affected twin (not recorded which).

Here the CDR3 reads CSVFDRVDSYEQYF. This rearrangement joins TRBV29-1 to TRBJ2-7; TCRdb's assignment of TRBD1 cannot be checked, as there is no DNA. CDR3 size: 14 residues. The germline V gene has CDR1 SQVTM and CDR2 ANQGSEA.

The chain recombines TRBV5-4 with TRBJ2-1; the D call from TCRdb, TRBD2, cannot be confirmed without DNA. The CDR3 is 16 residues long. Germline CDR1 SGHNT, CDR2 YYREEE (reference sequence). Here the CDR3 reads CASSFGLAGGQGEQFF.

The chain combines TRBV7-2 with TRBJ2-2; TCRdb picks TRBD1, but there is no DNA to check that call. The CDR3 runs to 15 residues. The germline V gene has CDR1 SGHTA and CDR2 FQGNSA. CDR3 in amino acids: CASSLRAANTGELFF. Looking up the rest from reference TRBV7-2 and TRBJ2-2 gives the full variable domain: GAGVSQSPSNKVTEKGKDVELRCDPISGHTALYWYRQSLGQGLEFLIYFQGNSAPDKSGLPSDRFSAERTGGSVSTLTIQRTQQEDSAVYLCASSLRAANTGELFFGEGSRLTVL.

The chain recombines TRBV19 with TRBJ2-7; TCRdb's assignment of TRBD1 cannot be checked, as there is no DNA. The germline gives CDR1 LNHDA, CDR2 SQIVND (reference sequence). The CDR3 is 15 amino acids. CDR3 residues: CASSQITTPTYEQYF.

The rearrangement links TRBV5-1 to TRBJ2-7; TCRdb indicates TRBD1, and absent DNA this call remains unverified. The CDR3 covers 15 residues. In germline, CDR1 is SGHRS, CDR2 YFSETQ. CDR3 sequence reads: CASSLVVTVGKEQYF.

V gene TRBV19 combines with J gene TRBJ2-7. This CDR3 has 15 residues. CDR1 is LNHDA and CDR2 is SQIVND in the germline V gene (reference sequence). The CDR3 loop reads CASTIRPRSSYEQYF. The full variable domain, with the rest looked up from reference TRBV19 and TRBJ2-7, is DGGITQSPKYLFRKEGQNVTLSCEQNLNHDAMYWYRQDPGQGLRLIYYSQIVNDFQKGDIAEGYSVSREKKESFPLTVTSAQKNPTAFYLCASTIRPRSSYEQYFGPGTRLTVT.

CDR3: CASSLVGFGGNTEAFF. The V and J genes are TRBV7-3 and TRBJ1-1; TCRdb returns TRBD1, unconfirmable since there is no DNA. Germline CDR1 reads SGHTA; CDR2 reads FQGTGA. This CDR3 is 16 amino acids long.

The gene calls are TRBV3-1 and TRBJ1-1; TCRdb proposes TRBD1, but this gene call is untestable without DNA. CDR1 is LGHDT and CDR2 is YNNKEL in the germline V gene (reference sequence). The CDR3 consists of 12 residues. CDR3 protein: CASSRQGVQAFF. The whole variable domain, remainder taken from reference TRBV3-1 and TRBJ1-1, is DTAVSQTPKYLVTQMGNDKSIKCEQNLGHDTMYWYKQDSKKFLKIMFSYNNKELIINETVPNRFSPKSPDKAHLNLHINSLELGDSAVYFCASSRQGVQAFFGQGTRLTVV.

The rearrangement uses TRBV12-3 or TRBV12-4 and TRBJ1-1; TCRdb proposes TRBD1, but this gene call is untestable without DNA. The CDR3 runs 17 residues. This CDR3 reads CASSLTSDRFVYTEAFF.

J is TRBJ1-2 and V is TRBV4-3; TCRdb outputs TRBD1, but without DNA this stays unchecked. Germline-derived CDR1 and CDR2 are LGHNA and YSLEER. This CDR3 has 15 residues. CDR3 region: CASSLDRANDYGYTF.

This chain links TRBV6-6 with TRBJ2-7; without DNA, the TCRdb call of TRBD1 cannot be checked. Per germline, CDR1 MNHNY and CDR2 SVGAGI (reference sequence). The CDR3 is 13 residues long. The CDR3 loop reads CASNGGQGYEQYF.

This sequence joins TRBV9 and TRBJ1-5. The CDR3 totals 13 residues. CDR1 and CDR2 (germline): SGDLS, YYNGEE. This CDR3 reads CASSRLYNQPQHF. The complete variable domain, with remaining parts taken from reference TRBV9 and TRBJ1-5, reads DSGVTQTPKHLITATGQRVTLRCSPRSGDLSVYWYQQSLDQGLQFLIQYYNGEERAKGNILERFSAQQFPDLHSELNLSSLELGDSALYFCASSRLYNQPQHFGDGTRLSIL.

CDR3 protein: CASSLGQGPRNTEAFF. The chain is built from TRBV4-2 and TRBJ1-1; TCRdb designates TRBD1, a call that cannot be tested without DNA. The CDR3 is 16 amino acids. Germline values: CDR1 LGHNA, CDR2 YNFKEQ.

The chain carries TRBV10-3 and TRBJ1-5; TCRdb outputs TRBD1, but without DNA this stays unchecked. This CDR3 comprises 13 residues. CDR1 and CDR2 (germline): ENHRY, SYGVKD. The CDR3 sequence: CAIWGGSNQPQHF.

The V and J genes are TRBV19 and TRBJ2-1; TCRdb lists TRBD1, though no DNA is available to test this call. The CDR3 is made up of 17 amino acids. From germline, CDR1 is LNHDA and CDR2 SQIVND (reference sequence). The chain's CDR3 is CASSMGGQGLWYNEQFF.